This is a list of T cell receptor beta chains from one sample in a study of T cells in Graves' hyperthyroidism and ophthalmopathy. In TCRdb, the multiplex PCR reads were re-called with MiXCR into one record per CDR3 protein. Of about 300,000 distinct CDR3 sequences in the sample, around 16% are singletons; the top ten hold 33%. Sequencing was done on a sample of blood. The source is a man aged 25 to 40 with Graves' hyperthyroidism. The CDR3 runs from the conserved cysteine through the conserved F or W. Fields, in order: clone size, V gene, J gene, CDR3 protein. Expanded clones get a size class; other rows say once, few or many, or leave the size out.

many	TRBV7-2	TRBJ1-1	CASSPQGGMTEAFF
.	TRBV11-2	TRBJ2-1	CASSLLLAGAGSYNEQFF
many	TRBV29-1	TRBJ2-7	CSVQTGGVGEQYF
many	TRBV28	TRBJ1-1	CASSLTGRPSEAFF
.	TRBV6-1	TRBJ1-4	CASRRPGQGREKLFF
few	TRBV7-9	TRBJ1-4	CASSLEAARNEKLFF
few	TRBV4-1	TRBJ2-1	CASSQDAVSYNEQFF
many	TRBV11-2	TRBJ2-3	CASSLAGASKDTQYF
.	TRBV5-5	TRBJ1-1	CASSLGIQGINTEAFF
few	TRBV30	TRBJ2-7	CAWLGRSSYEQYF
few	TRBV27	TRBJ2-1	CASSLRSIDEQFF
many	TRBV4-1	TRBJ2-7	CASSPSPGQGYEQYF
.	TRBV2	TRBJ2-7	CASSHNREMVHEQYF
few	TRBV6-5	TRBJ2-1	CASSYRTSGRAYYNEQFF
.	TRBV7-9	TRBJ2-1	CASSPTVRYNEQFF
.	TRBV25-1	TRBJ2-7	CASRTGTVAYEQYF
many	TRBV27	TRBJ1-6	CASSTRDRGSPLHF
many	TRBV11-2	TRBJ2-5	CASSPRPGETQYF
many	TRBV27	TRBJ2-7	CASSSYKYEQYF
many	TRBV30	TRBJ1-1	CAWTRGAEAFF
once	TRBV19	TRBJ2-1	CASNIGGAVVSYNEQFF
many	TRBV18	TRBJ1-5	CASSPGSRDQPQHF